Presented here are 32 T cell receptor beta chains from one specimen sequenced in a study of T cell repertoires in cytomegalovirus infection. Antigen specificity for these receptors is unknown. TCRdb passed the reads through MiXCR, listing each CDR3 protein once. The sample records about 330,000 distinct CDR3 sequences, nearly 35% being singletons. The sequencing used cultured PBMCs, collected from culture after CMV antigen stimulation. The receptors were gathered from a human donor in good health (CMV status not recorded). Some clones in this sample may be carry-over from other donors' samples.

The rearrangement uses TRBV15 and TRBJ2-1; 9 positions agree with TRBD2. The CDR3 consists of 16 residues. J gave up 9 bases and V 5 bases, and 14 bases lay outside the gene matches. Looked up from germline, CDR1 is LNHNV and CDR2 is YYDKDF (reference sequence). The CDR3 spells CATSGGPSGENGEQFF. The DNA for the CDR3 is TGTGCCACCAGCGGGGGGCCTAGCGGGGAGAATGGTGAGCAGTTCTTC.

There are a few counts of this clonotype. The chain links TRBV6-9 to TRBJ2-1; D uncertain. Trimming took 7 bases from V and 4 from J, leaving 17 bases between them. The V gene's germline CDR1 is MNHGY and CDR2 SVAAGI. The CDR3 length is 15 residues. As DNA, the CDR3 is TGTGCCAGCACGCTCCGCCGTATTAATTACAATGAGCAGTTCTTC. This encodes CASTLRRINYNEQFF.

The chain couples TRBV6-2 or TRBV6-3 to TRBJ1-2; no clear D. CDR3 length: 12 amino acids. Germline V lookup: CDR1 MNHEY, CDR2 SVGEGT. V shed 0 bases and J shed 5 bases, with 4 bases lying between them. The CDR3 coding sequence is TGTGCCAGCAGTTACTCGAAGTATGGCTACACCTTC. It is translated as CASSYSKYGYTF.

Turning to this clonotype: One end of the junction does not line up with germline, which may come from a read error. This sequence joins TRBV5-1 and TRBJ2-1; possibly TRBD1 for D (8 bases). There are 15 residues in the CDR3. Germline CDR1 and CDR2: SGHRS and YFSETQ. The CDR3 loop reads CASSLGQAHPGGQFF. The CDR3 DNA follows: TGCGCCAGCAGTTTGGGACAGGCTCACCCGGGGGGGCAGTTCTTC.

The chain employs TRBV19 and TRBJ2-3, with a possible D match to TRBD2 (6 bases). V was clipped by 10 bases and J by 5 bases, with 22 bases between them. Germline loops: CDR1 LNHDA, CDR2 SQIVND (reference sequence). CDR3 length equals 15 residues. The CDR3 bases are TGTGCCACCAACCCCCCGGGACTCCCCCAAGATACGCAGTATTTT. The encoded protein is CATNPPGLPQDTQYF.

This clonotype was seen more than once but under ten times. This rearrangement joins TRBV28 to TRBJ2-6; D may match TRBD1 or TRBD2 (5 bases each). V was trimmed by 3 bases and J by 3 bases, leaving 9 bases between them. The CDR3 loop spans 15 amino acids. Germline CDR1 is MDHEN and CDR2 is SYDVKM. Here the CDR3 DNA reads TGTGCCAGCAGTTTCGAGGGACGTGGGGCCAACGTCCTGACTTTC. As protein: CASSFEGRGANVLTF.

The chain has TRBV20-1 and TRBJ1-6; D is undetermined. Germline V gene data show CDR1 as DFQATT and CDR2 as SNEGSKA (reference sequence). The ends were cut back, 0 bases at V and 5 bases at J, with 11 bases in the middle. The CDR3 runs 15 residues. The CDR3 coding sequence is TGCAGTGCTAGAGATGGGTCAGGAGATAATTCACCCCTCCACTTT. Protein: CSARDGSGDNSPLHF.

The chain is built from TRBV29-1 and TRBJ2-1; TRBD2 aligns across 13 bases. CDR3 length equals 15 residues. The V and J ends lost 3 bases and 9 bases, in that order; junction bases with no gene match: 8. Germline CDR1 is SQVTM and CDR2 is ANQGSEA. The CDR3 DNA follows: TGCAGCGTTGAGCAACTAGCGGGAGGGAATGGTGAGCAGTTCTTC. Its translation: CSVEQLAGGNGEQFF.

The chain links TRBV19 to TRBJ2-1; D perhaps matches TRBD2 (5 bases). In germline, CDR1 is LNHDA, CDR2 SQIVND (reference sequence). There are 15 residues in the CDR3. Trimming shortened V by 5 bases and J by 10 bases, and 21 bases separated the two germline ends. The CDR3 sequence: CASSPSGRAIGEQFF. DNA of the CDR3: TGTGCCAGTAGTCCCTCGGGAAGGGCGATCGGGGAGCAGTTCTTC.

This clonotype was picked up a small number of times. V usage is TRBV4-3 and J usage is TRBJ2-7; 8 positions match TRBD1. V lost 2 bases to trimming and J lost 3 bases; unmatched junction nucleotides: 6. The germline CDR1 and CDR2 sequences are LGHNA and YSLEER. The CDR3 spans 15 residues. The CDR3 protein is CASSQQTGGDYEQYF. The CDR3 region has the DNA TGCGCCAGCAGCCAACAAACAGGGGGTGACTACGAGCAGTACTTC.

This chain uses TRBV6-1 with TRBJ2-1; D is possibly TRBD1 (5 bases). Looked up from germline, CDR1 is MNHNS and CDR2 is SASEGT. This CDR3 has 12 amino acids. V gave up 6 bases and J gave up 6 bases, with 9 bases separating them. CDR3 sequence (DNA): TGTGCCAGCAGGTCTCAGGGCAATGAGCAGTTCTTC. Protein product: CASRSQGNEQFF.

This chain connects TRBV5-1 to TRBJ2-5, with 13 bases identical to TRBD2. CDR3 length: 18 amino acids. V shed 4 bases and J 2 bases; nucleotides not matched to a gene: 11. Germline-derived CDR1 and CDR2 are SGHRS and YFSETQ. The CDR3 DNA follows: TGCGCCAGCAGCGTAAGGACTAGCGGGAGAGGTGGGCAAGAGACCCAGTACTTC. Its translation: CASSVRTSGRGGQETQYF.

This clonotype was recorded a few times. The rearrangement uses TRBV6-1 and TRBJ1-1; D may be TRBD1 (5 bases). V lost 8 bases, J lost 4 bases, and 14 bases lay in between. The germline gives CDR1 MNHNS, CDR2 SASEGT. The CDR3 covers 13 residues. CDR3 bases: TGTGCCAGCCAATTTCAGGGTATCACTGAAGCTTTCTTT. This codes for CASQFQGITEAFF.

The chain couples TRBV7-2 to TRBJ2-7; perhaps D is TRBD1 or TRBD2 (7 bases each). The CDR3 consists of 16 residues. Germline V lookup: CDR1 SGHTA, CDR2 FQGNSA. V was cut by 0 bases and J by 4 bases, with 16 bases left in between. The CDR3 is CASSLARAGGGYEQYV. The CDR3 bases are TGTGCCAGCAGCTTAGCTCGGGCAGGGGGAGGGTACGAGCAGTACGTC.

In its sample, this clonotype was seen many times. This chain uses TRBV7-2 with TRBJ2-7; D is possibly TRBD2 (6 bases). This CDR3 comprises 13 residues. CDR1 SGHTA and CDR2 FQGNSA come from the germline V gene. The CDR3 region is CASSLASDYEQYV. CDR3 nucleotides: TGTGCCAGCAGCCTAGCGTCGGACTACGAGCAGTACGTC.

This chain links TRBV7-8 with TRBJ2-7, with 7 bases identical to TRBD1. The CDR3 has 14 amino acids. Germline V gene data show CDR1 as SGHVS and CDR2 as FQNEAQ. V lost 5 bases and J lost 4; bases outside the gene matches: 8. The CDR3 is CASSQGGRRYEQYV. As DNA, the CDR3 is TGTGCCAGCAGCCAAGGGGGCAGAAGATACGAGCAGTACGTC.

There are a few counts of this clonotype. The genes are TRBV20-1 and TRBJ2-7; 8 bases are a match to TRBD2. The germline V gene has CDR1 DFQATT and CDR2 SNEGSKA (reference sequence). The CDR3 runs 15 residues. J lost 2 bases, V lost 3 bases, and 9 bases had no gene match. Here the CDR3 DNA reads TGCAGTGCTAGGGATTTAGCGGGACACCCCTACGAGCAGTACTTC. Its translation is CSARDLAGHPYEQYF.

This clonotype turned up a few times. For the CDR3, the DNA is TGTGCCAGCAGTCTGGGGACAGGGAGCTACACTGAAGCTTTCTTT. It encodes CASSLGTGSYTEAFF. This rearrangement joins TRBV12-3 or TRBV12-4 to TRBJ1-1; 9 nucleotides agree with TRBD1. CDR3 length: 15 amino acids. V trimming: 5 bases; J trimming: 3 bases; junction bases outside the gene matches: 7.

V usage is TRBV6-5 and J usage is TRBJ2-1, with D possibly being TRBD2 (5 bases). V was shortened by 6 bases and J by 6 bases, with 9 bases between the two germline ends. Per the germline V gene, CDR1 is MNHEY and CDR2 is SVGAGI. This CDR3 is built from 12 residues. Written as DNA, the CDR3 is TGTGCCAGCAGACTAAGCGGCAATGAGCAGTTCTTC. Its protein product is CASRLSGNEQFF.

V usage is TRBV7-6 and J usage is TRBJ1-1; maybe TRBD1 (5 bases). V was pared by 7 bases and J by 3 bases, with 15 bases between. The V gene's germline CDR1 is SGHVS and CDR2 FNYEAQ. This CDR3 region has 14 residues. The CDR3 here is CASTAGVGDTEAFF. The CDR3, as DNA: TGTGCCAGCACCGCGGGTGTGGGGGACACTGAAGCTTTCTTT.

This chain uses TRBV24-1 with TRBJ2-6; perhaps TRBD1 as D (7 bases). There are 15 residues in the CDR3. Trimming stripped 12 bases from V and 0 bases from J, with 14 bases between. CDR1 and CDR2 (germline): KGHDR, SFDVKD. As DNA, the CDR3 is TGTGCCGCGGGACAGAAAATCTCTGGGGCCAACGTCCTGACTTTC. Protein: CAAGQKISGANVLTF.

This clonotype has more than one count but fewer than ten. In nucleotides, the CDR3 is TGTGCCAGTACTCTACAGGGATTAGCTGAAGCTTTCTTT. As protein: CASTLQGLAEAFF. V usage is TRBV19 and J usage is TRBJ1-1; tentatively, D is TRBD1 (6 bases). V was shortened by 7 bases and J by 6 bases, with 15 bases between the two germline ends. CDR3 length: 13 amino acids. Germline V CDR1 and CDR2: LNHDA, SQIVND (reference sequence).

The genes are TRBV29-1 and TRBJ2-2; D remains ambiguous. Trimming pared 7 bases from V and 1 base from J, leaving 7 bases between. The length of the CDR3 is 12 residues. The V gene's germline CDR1 is SQVTM and CDR2 ANQGSEA. CDR3 bases: TGCAGCGGCCTCCGGAACACCGGGGAGCTGTTTTTT. Residues: CSGLRNTGELFF.

The chain combines TRBV28 with TRBJ1-1; D gene ambiguous. Trimming took off 8 bases at V and 5 bases at J, with 15 bases between the two ends. This CDR3 has 13 residues. The germline gives CDR1 MDHEN, CDR2 SYDVKM. Written as DNA, the CDR3 is TGTGCCAGCGTGTCCCAGGCAGAAACTGAAGCTTTCTTT. This translates into CASVSQAETEAFF.

The rearrangement links TRBV4-1 to TRBJ1-1; perhaps TRBD1 as D (6 bases). V lost 0 bases and J 1 base, leaving 18 bases between the germline ends. Germline CDR1 MGHRA, CDR2 YSYEKL. CDR3 length: 18 residues. This chain's CDR3 is CASSQDPGATFGNTEAFF. The CDR3, as DNA: TGCGCCAGCAGCCAAGATCCGGGGGCTACCTTCGGGAACACTGAAGCTTTCTTT.

This chain links TRBV19 with TRBJ2-7; the match to TRBD2 covers 11 bases. This CDR3 has 15 amino acids. Germline-derived CDR1 and CDR2 are LNHDA and SQIVND (reference sequence). V shed 3 bases and J 5 bases; nucleotides not matched to a gene: 6. The CDR3 loop is CASSITSGSIHEQYF. The CDR3 region has the DNA TGTGCCAGTAGTATCACTAGCGGGAGTATCCACGAGCAGTACTTC.

The V and J genes are TRBV19 and TRBJ1-1; D possibly corresponds to TRBD1 (5 bases). The CDR3 totals 14 residues. Germline loops: CDR1 LNHDA, CDR2 SQIVND (reference sequence). The ends were cut back, 0 bases at V and 5 bases at J, with 10 bases in the middle. CDR3 region: CASSIDGRGTEAFF. In nucleotides, the CDR3 is TGTGCCAGTAGTATAGATGGGAGGGGAACTGAAGCTTTCTTT.

In nucleotides, the CDR3 is TGTGCCAGCAGCCCTTTGGGGGACAGCCAATCTGGAAACACCATATATTTT. Its protein is CASSPLGDSQSGNTIYF. The rearrangement uses TRBV6-1 and TRBJ1-3; TRBD1 agrees at 7 bases. Germline V gene data show CDR1 as MNHNS and CDR2 as SASEGT. This CDR3 comprises 17 residues. V lost 6 bases, J lost 1 base, and 12 bases stayed unmatched.

This clonotype showed up just a few times. This chain joins TRBV11-2 and TRBJ2-1, with 7 bases matching TRBD1. The CDR3 covers 18 residues. Per germline, CDR1 SGHAT and CDR2 FQNNGV. J was trimmed by 0 bases and V by 4 bases; bases with no gene match: 12. CDR3 amino acids: CASSSPSKGAPSYNEQFF. CDR3 bases: TGTGCCAGCAGCTCGCCTTCTAAGGGGGCTCCCTCCTACAATGAGCAGTTCTTC.

Comments on this clonotype: The junction shows a germline mismatch at one end, possibly a read error. The rearrangement uses TRBV7-6 and TRBJ2-3, with TRBD1 matching over 10 bases. This CDR3 has 15 residues. The germline CDR1 and CDR2 sequences are SGHVS and FNYEAQ. CDR3 nucleotides: TGTGCCAGCAGCTTAGCGACAGGGGGCCTAGATACGAAGTATTTT. Translated: CASSLATGGLDTKYF. Complete variable domain (other parts from reference TRBV7-6 and TRBJ2-3): GAGVSQSPRYKVTKRGQDVALRCDPISGHVSLYWYRQALGQGPEFLTYFNYEAQQDKSGLPNDRFSAERPEGSISTLTIQRTEQRDSAMYRCASSLATGGLDTKYFGPGTRLTVL.

The sample holds a few counts of this clonotype. J is TRBJ1-4 and V is TRBV28, with D tentatively TRBD1 (6 bases). Deletions cut 6 bases from V and 4 bases from J, with 12 bases between. The CDR3 totals 14 residues. Per the germline V gene, CDR1 is MDHEN and CDR2 is SYDVKM. This CDR3 reads CASRKGGSNEKLFF. The CDR3 DNA follows: TGTGCCAGCAGGAAGGGGGGGAGTAATGAAAAACTGTTTTTT.

This clonotype was observed a few times. The genes are TRBV4-1 and TRBJ1-6; D may be TRBD1 (6 bases). Germline V CDR1 and CDR2: MGHRA, YSYEKL. The CDR3 is made up of 15 amino acids. Deletions cut 5 bases from V and 11 bases from J, with 19 bases between. DNA for the CDR3: TGCGCCAGCAGCATAACGGGACCACGGGGGCCACCCCTCCACTTT. Translated, it gives CASSITGPRGPPLHF.